This TCR beta chain stems from a study of beta chain features in type 1 diabetes. Whole-study results and caveats: Shortening of TCRB CDR3s, moderate but significant, appeared in all four CD4+ subsets of Type 1 diabetes patients.

The entirety of the isolated RNA underwent reverse transcription, so expressed TCRB transcripts were sequenced. Profiled with immunoSEQ multiplex PCR; TCRdb holds only in-frame clones, not every one. The sample holds about 700,000 clones, roughly 13% seen once. Per the germline V gene, CDR1 is GTSNPN and CDR2 is SVGIG (reference sequence). CDR3 length: 15 residues. The trim removed 0 bases at V and 3 bases at J, leaving 3 bases unmatched. It was one heparinised blood draw, averaging about 110 mL, that each donor gave. Remarks on this clone: Its antigen is not identified.

This clonotype originated in a man in his late teens or twenties with type 1 diabetes. The chain joins TRBV30 to TRBJ2-4; the match to TRBD2 covers 9 bases. Specimen: naive CD4+ T cells from blood. The chain's CDR3 is CAWSVAGGLKNIQYF. DNA for the CDR3: TGTGCCTGGAGTGTAGCGGGGGGCCTCAAAAACATTCAGTACTTC.